Below, one TCR beta chain is given with its context. The antigen is undetermined. This sample stems from a study of cytomegalovirus exposure and HLA in healthy donors. Findings and caveats of the study: The study flagged approximately 180 TCR beta chains as cytomegalovirus-associated.

The PCR was carried out with 60 Vbeta primers and 13 Jbeta primers. The protocol was immunoSEQ multiplex PCR, while the TCRdb copy is restricted to in-frame clones and leaves out a portion. The sample includes around 180,000 clones, roughly 83% of them seen just once. V shed 7 bases and J shed 8 bases, with 14 bases lying between them. There are 12 residues in the CDR3. The germline V gene encodes CDR1 MNHEY and CDR2 SMNVEV (reference sequence). The TCR was taken from a boy between 10 and 17 years old in good health and CMV-seronegative. The V and J genes are TRBV27 and TRBJ1-1; D possibly corresponds to TRBD1 (5 bases). Sample: PBMCs. Here the CDR3 reads CASKSHPGEAFF. DNA of the CDR3: TGTGCCAGCAAATCCCACCCAGGGGAAGCTTTCTTT.